The present T cell receptor beta chain was sequenced within a study of blood T cell repertoires in COVID-19. Trimming left V 2 bases short and J 5 bases short, with 16 bases between. The CDR3 spans 15 residues. From germline, CDR1 is SGHRS and CDR2 YFSETQ. This clone has just a few counts. Data came from immunoSEQ multiplex PCR; TCRdb stores just in-frame clones and leaves some out. In the table there are approximately 170,000 clones, 85% to 90% of which are singletons. The chain is built from TRBV5-1 and TRBJ2-5; D possibly corresponds to TRBD2 (6 bases). The sample consisted of peripheral blood. This sequence originates from a man aged 50 or older who had recovered from COVID-19. The CDR3 nucleotides are TGCGCCAGCAGCTTCGGGACTCAAAGTGGGGAGACCCAGTACTTC. Residues: CASSFGTQSGETQYF.